This T cell receptor (beta chain) stems from a study of blood T cell repertoires in COVID-19. Whole-study context: PBMCs, B-cell-depleted T cells, or T cells were the source of the cDNA or gDNA that made up the material.

TCRdb's copy holds only in-frame clones and misses some; the assay was immunoSEQ multiplex PCR. This sample carries approximately 230,000 clones, roughly four fifths of them seen once, and the ten largest clones take more than 7%. The germline gives CDR1 SGHRS, CDR2 YFSETQ. The CDR3 is made up of 15 amino acids. The V gene end was trimmed by 1 base and the J gene end by 2 bases; junction bases not matched to a gene: 5. This rearrangement joins TRBV5-1 to TRBJ2-7; 8 bases line up with TRBD2. The sequenced material came from peripheral blood. The receptor comes from a man of 80 years or more with acute or convalescent COVID-19. Here the CDR3 DNA reads TGCGCCAGCAGCTTGTTTCAAGCGGGGGCCTACGAGCAGTACTTC. Its translation: CASSLFQAGAYEQYF.